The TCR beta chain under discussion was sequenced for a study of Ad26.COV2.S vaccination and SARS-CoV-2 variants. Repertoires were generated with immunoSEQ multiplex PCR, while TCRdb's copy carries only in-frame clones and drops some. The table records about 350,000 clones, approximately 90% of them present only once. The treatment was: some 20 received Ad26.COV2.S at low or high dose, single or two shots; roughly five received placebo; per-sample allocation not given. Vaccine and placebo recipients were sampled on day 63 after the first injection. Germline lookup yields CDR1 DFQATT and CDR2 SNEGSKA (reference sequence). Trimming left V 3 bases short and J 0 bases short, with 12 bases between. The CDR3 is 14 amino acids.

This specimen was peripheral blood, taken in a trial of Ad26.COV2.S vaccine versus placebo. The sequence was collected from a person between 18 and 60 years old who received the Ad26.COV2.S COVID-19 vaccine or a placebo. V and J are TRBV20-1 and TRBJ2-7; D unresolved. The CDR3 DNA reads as TGCAGTGCTAGTCCTGGACCGTACTCCTACGAGCAGTACTTC. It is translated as CSASPGPYSYEQYF.